The T cell receptor (beta chain) under discussion was sequenced for a study of cytomegalovirus exposure and HLA in healthy donors. It was with 60 Vbeta and 13 Jbeta primers that the PCR ran. Profiling relied on immunoSEQ multiplex PCR, and the TCRdb table lists in-frame clones only, not all of them. The sample gives under 250,000 clones, around 77% of which show up once; just under 3% is in the top ten. This sequence was found in a woman in her thirties in good health and CMV-seronegative. The sample was PBMCs.

DNA for the CDR3: TGTGCCAGCTCCCGGACAGGGGAACCCTACGAGCAGTACTTC. This sequence encodes CASSRTGEPYEQYF. This chain connects TRBV18 to TRBJ2-7, with TRBD1 matching over 9 bases. Trimming took 6 bases from V and 2 from J; bases not matched to a gene: 5. Per the germline V gene, CDR1 is KGHSH and CDR2 is LQKENI. This CDR3 has 14 residues.